This TCR beta chain was documented in a study of HIV-infected patients and healthy controls. About the study: A modest, significant CD4 rise occurred in about 85% of the 16 patients after three months of therapy.

The junction had 8 bases not matched to a gene; V was cut back by 6 bases and J by 5 bases. CDR3 size: 14 residues. Per the germline V gene, CDR1 is MNHEY and CDR2 is SVGAGI. Antiretroviral therapy had run roughly three months, about 14 weeks, before follow-up blood collection. All unsorted peripheral T cells were captured because whole blood was used without fractionation. Around 530 ng RNA was reverse transcribed with alpha and beta constant-region primers. Using multiplexing indices, alpha and beta chain libraries were generated apart by chain-specific third strand synthesis. A 5' RACE adapter with a random hexamer and the SP2 primer site was joined to cDNA. After a brief PCR adding P5, P7 and a second index, approximately 23 amplification cycles followed. TCRdb reanalysed the 5' RACE reads using MiXCR and keeps one entry per CDR3 protein. The table has about 4,000 distinct CDR3 sequences, around 30% seen once.

V gene TRBV6-5 combines with J gene TRBJ2-7; 9 positions match TRBD1. This specimen was blood, taken during antiretroviral therapy. The clonotype was recovered from an adult with HIV infection. CDR3 nucleotides: TGTGCCAGCAGCGTACAGGGGGCGCGAAACGAGCAGTACTTC. It yields the protein CASSVQGARNEQYF.